These T cell receptor beta chains were read from a single sample in a study of cytomegalovirus exposure and HLA in healthy donors. Measured with immunoSEQ multiplex PCR; TCRdb has only the in-frame clones, and not every one. In the table there are under 95,000 clones, approximately 93% of which are singletons. Sequenced sample: PBMCs. These receptors all come from a young woman in good health and CMV-seropositive. CDR3s include the opening cysteine and the closing phenylalanine or tryptophan. A D gene is named only where the DNA matches it firmly. Clone sizes are given selectively: once, few, many, or a class where the clone is expanded.

V: TRBV4-3; size: once; length: 15; D: .; J: TRBJ1-1; CDR3: CASSQDVKGDTEAFF; DNA: TGCGCCAGCAGCCAAGATGTGAAGGGGGACACTGAAGCTTTCTTT
V: TRBV5-1; size: .; length: 14; D: .; J: TRBJ1-1; CDR3: CASSLDGGGTEAFF; DNA: TGCGCCAGCAGCTTGGATGGGGGGGGCACTGAAGCTTTCTTT
V: TRBV9; size: .; length: 14; D: .; J: TRBJ2-1; CDR3: CASSPGQTHNEQFF; DNA: TGTGCCAGCAGCCCCGGACAGACCCACAATGAGCAGTTCTTC
V: TRBV18; size: .; length: 18; D: .; J: TRBJ1-1; CDR3: CASSPKSQQGWANTEAFF; DNA: TGTGCCAGCTCACCTAAATCTCAACAGGGTTGGGCGAACACTGAAGCTTTCTTT
V: TRBV27; size: .; length: 18; D: TRBD1; J: TRBJ2-7; CDR3: CASSPRLSWDSLPYEQYF; DNA: TGTGCCAGCAGTCCGCGTCTTAGTTGGGACAGTCTACCCTACGAGCAGTACTTC
V: TRBV28; size: .; length: 14; D: TRBD1; J: TRBJ1-1; CDR3: CASTQGGGHTEAFF; DNA: TGTGCCAGCACCCAGGGGGGTGGGCACACTGAAGCTTTCTTT
V: TRBV15; size: medium-sized; length: 14; D: TRBD1; J: TRBJ2-7; CDR3: CATSGGQGSDEQYF; DNA: TGTGCCACCAGCGGGGGACAGGGGTCCGACGAGCAGTACTTC
V: TRBV11-1; size: .; length: 17; D: TRBD2; J: TRBJ2-5; CDR3: CASSSGGRLAGGETQYF; DNA: TGTGCCAGCAGCTCGGGGGGGCGACTAGCGGGAGGGGAGACCCAGTACTTC
V: TRBV7-8; size: .; length: 17; D: TRBD2; J: TRBJ2-7; CDR3: CASSYTGTSGRGYEQYF; DNA: TGTGCCAGCAGCTATACGGGAACTAGCGGGAGAGGCTACGAGCAGTACTTC
V: TRBV27; size: .; length: 12; D: TRBD2; J: TRBJ2-3; CDR3: CAISGSGDTQYF; DNA: TGTGCCATTAGCGGGAGTGGGGATACGCAGTATTTT
V: TRBV4-2; size: .; length: 16; D: TRBD2; J: TRBJ2-7; CDR3: CASSQGLAGGTYEQYF; DNA: TGTGCCAGCAGCCAAGGTCTAGCGGGGGGAACCTACGAGCAGTACTTC
V: TRBV2; size: .; length: 14; D: .; J: TRBJ2-3; CDR3: CASRPLNILDTQYF; DNA: TGTGCCAGCAGACCACTAAACATACTGGATACGCAGTATTTT
V: TRBV19; size: .; length: 16; D: .; J: TRBJ1-5; CDR3: CASSIGSGVSNQPQHF; DNA: TGTGCCAGTAGTATTGGTTCGGGTGTCAGCAATCAGCCCCAGCATTTT
V: TRBV5-1; size: .; length: 13; D: .; J: TRBJ2-5; CDR3: CASTTGSQETQYF; DNA: TGCGCCAGCACGACAGGATCGCAAGAGACCCAGTACTTC
V: TRBV7-2; size: .; length: 15; D: .; J: TRBJ2-3; CDR3: CASRSSVSSTDTQYF; DNA: TGTGCCAGCAGGTCCAGCGTCTCTAGCACAGATACGCAGTATTTT
V: TRBV19; size: .; length: 13; D: .; J: TRBJ1-2; CDR3: CASSQQVVSGYTF; DNA: TGTGCCAGTAGTCAACAGGTAGTGAGCGGCTACACCTTC
V: TRBV28; size: .; length: 14; D: .; J: TRBJ1-2; CDR3: CASSLFGVSYGYTF; DNA: TGTGCCAGCAGTTTATTCGGGGTCTCCTATGGCTACACCTTC
V: TRBV5-1; size: .; length: 15; D: .; J: TRBJ1-5; CDR3: CASSLSGGSNQPQHF; DNA: TGCGCCAGCAGCTTGTCGGGGGGCAGCAATCAGCCCCAGCATTTT
V: TRBV27; size: .; length: 15; D: .; J: TRBJ2-7; CDR3: CASSASGVPPYEQYF; DNA: TGTGCCAGCAGTGCCTCAGGGGTACCACCCTACGAGCAGTACTTC
V: TRBV9; size: .; length: 15; D: TRBD1; J: TRBJ1-3; CDR3: CASSPRDSSGNTIYF; DNA: TGTGCCAGCAGCCCCCGGGACAGCTCTGGAAACACCATATATTTT
V: TRBV30; size: .; length: 14; D: .; J: TRBJ2-3; CDR3: CAWRRELRTDTQYF; DNA: TGTGCCTGGAGGAGGGAGCTAAGAACAGATACGCAGTATTTT
V: TRBV28; size: .; length: 15; D: TRBD2; J: TRBJ2-7; CDR3: CASRQPGLADYEQYF; DNA: TGTGCCAGCAGGCAACCGGGACTAGCGGACTACGAGCAGTACTTC
V: TRBV27; size: .; length: 12; D: .; J: TRBJ2-7; CDR3: CASSTGTYEQYF; DNA: TGTGCCAGCAGCACAGGGACCTACGAGCAGTACTTC
V: TRBV27; size: .; length: 15; D: TRBD1; J: TRBJ1-2; CDR3: CASSLDRGSGYGYTF; DNA: TGTGCCAGCAGTTTGGACAGGGGGAGTGGGTATGGCTACACCTTC
V: TRBV9; size: .; length: 17; D: TRBD1; J: TRBJ2-3; CDR3: CASSVAFGQGLTDTQYF; DNA: TGTGCCAGCAGCGTAGCGTTCGGACAGGGGTTAACAGATACGCAGTATTTT
V: TRBV6-1; size: .; length: 14; D: TRBD2; J: TRBJ2-2; CDR3: CASRAGANTGELFF; DNA: TGTGCCAGCAGGGCGGGGGCGAACACCGGGGAGCTGTTTTTT
V: TRBV29-1; size: once; length: 14; D: .; J: TRBJ2-2; CDR3: CSVGRQVNTGELFF; DNA: TGCAGCGTTGGGCGACAGGTTAACACCGGGGAGCTGTTTTTT
V: TRBV29-1; size: .; length: 12; D: .; J: TRBJ1-4; CDR3: CSVIGTNEKLFF; DNA: TGCAGCGTGATCGGGACTAATGAAAAACTGTTTTTT
V: TRBV6-1; size: .; length: 13; D: TRBD1; J: TRBJ2-1; CDR3: CASNGQAQNEQFF; DNA: TGTGCCAGCAACGGACAGGCCCAAAATGAGCAGTTCTTC
V: TRBV18; size: .; length: 15; D: TRBD1; J: TRBJ1-5; CDR3: CASSTGRQGIQPQHF; DNA: TGTGCCAGCTCGACGGGTCGACAGGGTATCCAGCCCCAGCATTTT
V: TRBV2; size: .; length: 14; D: .; J: TRBJ1-2; CDR3: CASSEVGRLYGYTF; DNA: TGTGCCAGCAGTGAGGTAGGCCGACTCTATGGCTACACCTTC
V: TRBV11-2; size: .; length: 13; D: TRBD1; J: TRBJ1-1; CDR3: CASSQGGGGEAFF; DNA: TGTGCCAGCAGCCAAGGGGGCGGCGGTGAAGCTTTCTTT
V: TRBV6-5; size: .; length: 15; D: TRBD2; J: TRBJ2-1; CDR3: CASSPGLAGTNEQFF; DNA: TGTGCCAGCAGTCCGGGGCTAGCGGGCACCAATGAGCAGTTCTTC
V: TRBV19; size: .; length: 14; D: .; J: TRBJ1-2; CDR3: CASSISLSNYGYTF; DNA: TGTGCCAGTAGTATTAGCCTGTCTAACTATGGCTACACCTTC
V: TRBV2; size: once; length: 19; D: TRBD2; J: TRBJ2-3; CDR3: CASSAGLAGGPYSTDTQYF; DNA: TGTGCCAGCAGTGCCGGGCTAGCGGGAGGACCGTATAGCACAGATACGCAGTATTTT
V: TRBV10-3; size: .; length: 13; D: TRBD1; J: TRBJ1-2; CDR3: CAISEDREAGYTF; DNA: TGTGCCATCAGTGAGGACAGGGAGGCTGGCTACACCTTC
V: TRBV28; size: .; length: 16; D: TRBD1; J: TRBJ1-2; CDR3: CASSLIPGQGAWGYTF; DNA: TGTGCCAGCAGTTTGATCCCGGGACAGGGGGCCTGGGGCTACACCTTC
V: TRBV2; size: .; length: 15; D: .; J: TRBJ1-1; CDR3: CASSEVWGGRTEAFF; DNA: TGTGCCAGCAGTGAGGTCTGGGGGGGGAGAACTGAAGCTTTCTTT
V: TRBV6-1; size: .; length: 14; D: .; J: TRBJ1-1; CDR3: CASKSRPQGIRAFF; DNA: TGTGCCAGCAAATCCCGCCCCCAGGGGATTAGAGCTTTCTTT
V: TRBV27; size: .; length: 17; D: TRBD1; J: TRBJ1-4; CDR3: CASSNTALTGVGEKLFF; DNA: TGTGCCAGCAGCAACACCGCCCTGACAGGGGTTGGCGAAAAACTGTTTTTT
V: TRBV29-1; size: .; length: 12; D: TRBD1; J: TRBJ1-2; CDR3: CSVRQGLYGYTF; DNA: TGCAGCGTCAGACAGGGTTTGTATGGCTACACCTTC
V: TRBV6-1; size: .; length: 13; D: TRBD1; J: TRBJ2-7; CDR3: CASSVRDSYEQYF; DNA: TGTGCCAGCAGTGTCCGGGACAGCTACGAGCAGTACTTC
V: TRBV5-1; size: .; length: 16; D: TRBD2; J: TRBJ2-1; CDR3: CASSSGLAGIYNEQFF; DNA: TGCGCCAGCAGCTCAGGACTAGCGGGAATCTACAATGAGCAGTTCTTC
V: TRBV11-3; size: .; length: 13; D: .; J: TRBJ2-1; CDR3: CASSLGQNNEQFF; DNA: TGTGCCAGCAGCCTCGGACAGAACAATGAGCAGTTCTTC
V: TRBV6-6; size: .; length: 16; D: TRBD1; J: TRBJ1-1; CDR3: CASSPNRGRGLAEAFF; DNA: TGTGCCAGCAGTCCGAACAGGGGGCGTGGATTGGCTGAAGCTTTCTTT
V: TRBV28; size: .; length: 15; D: TRBD1; J: TRBJ2-1; CDR3: CASPPGTGLSDRQFF; DNA: TGTGCCAGTCCTCCCGGGACAGGTCTTTCGGATCGGCAGTTCTTC
V: TRBV14; size: .; length: 13; D: .; J: TRBJ2-7; CDR3: CASSQVRSGEQYF; DNA: TGTGCCAGCAGCCAGGTGAGATCGGGTGAGCAGTACTTC
V: TRBV15; size: .; length: 15; D: TRBD1; J: TRBJ2-7; CDR3: CATSRDLWDRGEQYF; DNA: TGTGCCACCAGCAGAGATTTATGGGACAGGGGGGAGCAGTACTTC
V: TRBV28; size: .; length: 15; D: TRBD1; J: TRBJ2-7; CDR3: CASSLFGQGPYEQYF; DNA: TGTGCCAGCAGTTTATTCGGACAGGGCCCCTACGAGCAGTACTTC